This T cell receptor beta chain was sequenced during a study of response to subunit inactivated influenza vaccine. This clonotype was seen a handful of times. The CDR3 totals 17 residues. V was pared by 5 bases and J by 2 bases, with 14 bases of the junction left unmatched. TCRdb itself ran the RT-PCR reads through MiXCR, one entry per CDR3 protein. This repertoire shows some 600,000 distinct CDR3 sequences, 14% found once; its top ten account for 7.6%. The TCR sequence derives from a man in his fifties who received an inactivated influenza vaccine. The sample here was PBMCs from blood, taken around 15 days before vaccination. This chain connects TRBV12-3 or TRBV12-4 to TRBJ1-1, with 7 bases fitting TRBD1. In DNA, the CDR3 is TGTGCCAGCAGTCAGAGACAGGGCCCCACATCCAACACTGAAGCTTTCTTT. Translated: CASSQRQGPTSNTEAFF.